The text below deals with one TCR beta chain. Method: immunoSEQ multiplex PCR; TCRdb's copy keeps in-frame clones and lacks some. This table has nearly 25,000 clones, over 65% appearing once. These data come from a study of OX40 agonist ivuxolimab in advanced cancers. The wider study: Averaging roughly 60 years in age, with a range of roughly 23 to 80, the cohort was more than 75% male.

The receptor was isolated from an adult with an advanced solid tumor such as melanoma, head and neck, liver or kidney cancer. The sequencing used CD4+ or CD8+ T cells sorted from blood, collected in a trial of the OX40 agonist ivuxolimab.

The CDR3 DNA reads TGCGCCAGCAGATCCGGGACAGGGAGGGACTATGGCTACACCTTC. It translates to CASRSGTGRDYGYTF. The chain has TRBV5-1 and TRBJ1-2, with 9 bases fitting TRBD1. V shed 5 bases and J 3 bases; nucleotides not matched to a gene: 8. CDR1 SGHRS and CDR2 YFSETQ come from the germline V gene. This CDR3 comprises 15 residues.